What follows is one TCR beta chain and its context. Its antigen is unidentified. The repertoire was sequenced with immunoSEQ multiplex PCR; TCRdb's copy has only in-frame clones and lacks some. The data hold 50,000 to 75,000 clones, with around nine tenths observed a single time. This CDR3 region has 12 residues. V dropped 7 bases and J dropped 7 bases, with 16 bases sitting between them. Germline CDR1 SQVTM, CDR2 ANQGSEA. This sample is part of a study of T cells in localized non-small cell lung cancer. Findings of the study overall: A median of approximately 54 clones ranked among the top 100 in tumor appeared in adjacent lung.

The genes are TRBV29-1 and TRBJ2-5, with D possibly matching TRBD2 (6 bases). This clonotype originated in a man aged 35 to 70 with stage I squamous cell lung carcinoma. The sample was peripheral blood, taken before any cancer treatment. The CDR3 protein is CSAGWGDGTQYF. Written as DNA, the CDR3 is TGCAGCGCCGGCTGGGGGGATGGGACCCAGTACTTC.